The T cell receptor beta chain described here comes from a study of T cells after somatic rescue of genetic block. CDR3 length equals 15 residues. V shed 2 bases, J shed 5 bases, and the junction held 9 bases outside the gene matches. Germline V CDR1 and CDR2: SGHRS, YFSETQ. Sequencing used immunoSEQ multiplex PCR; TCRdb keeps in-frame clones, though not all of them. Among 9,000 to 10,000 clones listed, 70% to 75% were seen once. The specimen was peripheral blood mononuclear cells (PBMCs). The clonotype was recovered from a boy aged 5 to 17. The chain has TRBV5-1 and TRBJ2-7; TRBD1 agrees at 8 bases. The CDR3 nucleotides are TGCGCCAGCAGCTTAAGGGCGGACAGGGCCCACGAGCAGTACTTC. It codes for CASSLRADRAHEQYF. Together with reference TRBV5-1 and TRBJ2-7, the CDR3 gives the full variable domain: KAGVTQTPRYLIKTRGQQVTLSCSPISGHRSVSWYQQTPGQGLQFLFEYFSETQRNKGNFPGRFSGRQFSNSRSEMNVSTLELGDSALYLCASSLRADRAHEQYFGPGTRLTVT.